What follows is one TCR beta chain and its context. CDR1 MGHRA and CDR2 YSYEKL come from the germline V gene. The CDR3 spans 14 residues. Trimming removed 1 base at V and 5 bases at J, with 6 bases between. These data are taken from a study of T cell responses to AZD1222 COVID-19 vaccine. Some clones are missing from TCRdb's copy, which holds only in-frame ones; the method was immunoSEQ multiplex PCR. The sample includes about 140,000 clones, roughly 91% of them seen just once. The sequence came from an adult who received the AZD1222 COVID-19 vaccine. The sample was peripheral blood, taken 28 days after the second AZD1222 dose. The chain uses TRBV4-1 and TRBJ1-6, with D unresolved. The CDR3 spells CASSQGIDNSPLHF. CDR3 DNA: TGCGCCAGCAGCCAAGGGATAGATAATTCACCCCTCCACTTT.